A single sample gave rise to the 9 T cell receptor beta chains below, sequenced in a study of shared clonotypes between healthy human individuals. The assay was immunoSEQ multiplex PCR, and TCRdb's table has in-frame clones only and misses some. The sample lists around 2.5 million clones, over 85% seen once, with approximately 0.36% in the top ten. Sequencing was carried out using naive CD4+ T cells from PBMCs. Documented subset: CD45RA+ positively selected. Source of these receptors: a man between 18 and 29 years old in good health. Some clones in this sample may be carry-over from other donors' samples.

This clone was seen a handful of times. This rearrangement joins TRBV2 to TRBJ1-1; D uncertain. Germline V gene data show CDR1 as SNHLY and CDR2 as FYNNEI. The length of the CDR3 is 15 residues. The ends were cut back, 3 bases at V and 10 bases at J, with 21 bases in the middle. The CDR3 loop is CASSDSRQHHSRAFF. In nucleotides, the CDR3 is TGTGCCAGCAGTGATTCGCGGCAACACCACTCACGAGCTTTCTTT.

The chain uses TRBV2 and TRBJ1-5; D is possibly TRBD1 (6 bases). V lost 5 bases and J lost 2, with 10 bases in between. Germline V CDR1 and CDR2: SNHLY, FYNNEI. The CDR3 consists of 14 residues. CDR3 in amino acids: CASSPGVGNQPQHF. The CDR3 DNA reads as TGTGCCAGCAGTCCAGGGGTTGGCAATCAGCCCCAGCATTTT. Using reference TRBV2 and TRBJ1-5 for the parts outside the CDR3, the full variable domain is EPEVTQTPSHQVTQMGQEVILRCVPISNHLYFYWYRQILGQKVEFLVSFYNNEISEKSEIFDDQFSVERPDGSNFTLKIRSTKLEDSAMYFCASSPGVGNQPQHFGDGTRLSIL.

The gene calls are TRBV11-2 and TRBJ2-2, with a tentative D call TRBD1 (6 bases). Germline V lookup: CDR1 SGHAT, CDR2 FQNNGV. With 4 bases removed from V and 1 base from J, the gap between germline ends came to 13 bases. CDR3 length: 16 amino acids. In DNA form, the CDR3 reads TGTGCCAGCAGCTGGGGACATGCCTGGAACACCGGGGAGCTGTTTTTT. Its translation: CASSWGHAWNTGELFF.

V and J are TRBV9 and TRBJ2-2, with 9 bases aligning to TRBD2. The CDR3 is made up of 17 amino acids. Germline V lookup: CDR1 SGDLS, CDR2 YYNGEE. Trimming took 3 bases from V and 4 from J; bases not matched to a gene: 10. CDR3 sequence: CASSARGTSRGTGELFF. The CDR3 nucleotides are TGTGCCAGCAGCGCGAGGGGGACTAGCCGTGGCACCGGGGAGCTGTTTTTT. Based on the CDR3 plus reference TRBV9 and TRBJ2-2, the full variable domain is DSGVTQTPKHLITATGQRVTLRCSPRSGDLSVYWYQQSLDQGLQFLIQYYNGEERAKGNILERFSAQQFPDLHSELNLSSLELGDSALYFCASSARGTSRGTGELFFGEGSRLTVL.

This chain connects TRBV4-1 to TRBJ2-5; 13 positions match TRBD2. The germline CDR1 and CDR2 sequences are MGHRA and YSYEKL. The CDR3 runs to 16 residues. J gave up 4 bases and V 3 bases, and 5 bases lay outside the gene matches. This CDR3 is CASSQGLAGRGETQYF. The CDR3 nucleotides read TGCGCCAGCAGCCAGGGACTAGCGGGGAGGGGAGAGACCCAGTACTTC.

V is TRBV11-2 and J is TRBJ2-3; no definite D call. Germline V lookup: CDR1 SGHAT, CDR2 FQNNGV. Trimming removed 5 bases from V and 6 bases from J, with 15 bases in between. CDR3 length equals 14 residues. The CDR3 nucleotides are TGTGCCAGCAGCGAAGGGTTCTCCGGGGATACGCAGTATTTT. As protein: CASSEGFSGDTQYF.

The chain has TRBV7-8 and TRBJ2-6; D gene uncertain. Germline V CDR1 and CDR2: SGHVS, FQNEAQ. The CDR3 is made up of 16 amino acids. Between the trimmed V and J ends, which lost 8 bases and 0 bases, there was a span of 14 bases. The CDR3 reads CASGRSIHSGANVLTF. CDR3 coding DNA: TGTGCCAGCGGTCGGAGTATACACTCTGGGGCCAACGTCCTGACTTTC.

The chain is built from TRBV11-2 and TRBJ2-3, with D maybe TRBD1 (7 bases). This CDR3 contains 16 residues. The ends were cut back, 2 bases at V and 6 bases at J, with 18 bases in the middle. The V gene's germline CDR1 is SGHAT and CDR2 FQNNGV. CDR3 residues: CASSLSGGQLSDTQYF. The CDR3 nucleotides are TGTGCCAGCAGCTTATCAGGGGGGCAGTTGTCCGATACGCAGTATTTT.

A word on this clone: The germline gene is not matched at one end of the junction; a read error may be the cause. The rearrangement joins TRBV7-9 to TRBJ1-2; 11 bases agree with TRBD1. Germline CDR1 reads SEHNR; CDR2 reads FQNEAQ (reference sequence). The length of the CDR3 is 15 residues. CDR3 coding DNA: TGTGCCAGCAGCTTGGGACAGGGGGTCGACTATGGTTACACCTTC. Translating gives CASSLGQGVDYGYTF. The whole variable domain, remainder taken from reference TRBV7-9 and TRBJ1-2, is DTGVSQNPRHKITKRGQNVTFRCDPISEHNRLYWYRQTLGQGPEFLTYFQNEAQLEKSRLLSDRFSAERPKGSFSTLEIQRTEQGDSAMYLCASSLGQGVDYGYTFGSGTRLTVV.